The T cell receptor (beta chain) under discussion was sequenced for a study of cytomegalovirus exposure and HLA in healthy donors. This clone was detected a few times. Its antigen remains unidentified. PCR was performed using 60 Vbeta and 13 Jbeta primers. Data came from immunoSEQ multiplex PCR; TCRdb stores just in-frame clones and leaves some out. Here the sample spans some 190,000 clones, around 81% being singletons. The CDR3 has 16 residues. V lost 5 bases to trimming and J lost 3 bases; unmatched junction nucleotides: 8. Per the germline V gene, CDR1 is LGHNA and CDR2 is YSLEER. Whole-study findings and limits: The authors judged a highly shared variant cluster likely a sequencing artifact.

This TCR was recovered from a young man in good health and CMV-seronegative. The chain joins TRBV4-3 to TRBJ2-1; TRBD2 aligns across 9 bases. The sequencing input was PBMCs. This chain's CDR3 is CASSEGVRGGYNEQFF. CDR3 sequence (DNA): TGCGCCAGCAGCGAAGGCGTGCGGGGGGGCTACAATGAGCAGTTCTTC.